The source of this T cell receptor beta chain is a study of blood T cells in healthy people across ages (dated by TCRdb to 2015 to 2017). General notes on the study: Template switching captured roughly one uniquely barcoded TCR beta cDNA molecule per two T cells in model experiments. The donors were divided into four age groups: young (average around 16 years), middle-aged (about 39), aged (62) and long-lived (around 87). The study analyzed two additional independent replicas of 1 million unique cDNA reads from the same blood draw for two donors, one aged 18 to 30 and one aged 80 or older. To avoid experimental bias, donors of different ages were distributed randomly across sequencing lanes. The study measured age-related changes in TCR beta repertoire diversity using deep sequencing normalized with unique cDNA molecular identifiers. Here is what the overall study found, with its caveats: The long-lived group showed more naive CD4+ T cells, fewer expanded clones and increased TCR diversity than the aged group, suggesting age selection. Because the CMV infection status of the donors was unknown, age-related changes in expanded clonotypes may potentially have been confounded. Observed TCR beta diversity per million T cells fell roughly linearly with age, and a significant reduction was already apparent by age around 40. The percentage of naive T cells measured by flow cytometry correlated strongly with observed TCR beta diversity. Total diversity estimates from one million sequenced T cells were considered lower bounds and underestimates. Because profiling used bulk unsorted PBMCs, naive and antigen-experienced compartments could not be compared conclusively.

The library was produced with 5' RACE. TCRdb lists the instrument as Illumina HiSeq 2500. A second about 7 to 12 cycle PCR used a sample-barcoded 5' primer and a J-beta primer mix. Each TCR beta cDNA molecule received a unique molecular identifier from a template-switch 5' adaptor carrying 12 random nucleotides. Each sample yielded at least 3 million CDR3-containing paired-end reads. First-strand cDNA was synthesized from all RNA with the Mint cDNA synthesis kit, primed by a TRBC-specific oligonucleotide. Following uracil-DNA glycosylase treatment, a first 18-cycle PCR with universal primers M1SS and BC2_uni_R was performed on all cDNA. The paper's processing steps were these. For normalization, 1 million high-quality reads, each with a distinct molecular identifier, were randomly selected from each sample. Instead of being binned into consensus sequences, reads that shared molecular identifiers were thrown out. MiTCR, run with a Q25 quality threshold and the strictest error-elimination algorithm, handled CDR3 identification, clonotype clustering and error correction. A nonparametric unseen species model using Euler transformation provided a lower-bound estimate of total TCR beta diversity. Using fastp at Q25 and MiXCR, TCRdb reprocessed the public reads and kept productive beta chains. Under each unique CDR3 protein, matching rows form one entry showing the most common genes and DNA. These V and J calls rely on TCRdb rather than the paper's analysis. This sample is represented by some 1.1 million distinct CDR3 sequences; less than 45% of them were singletons. Roughly 13% of the sample rests with the top ten.

Including cysteine and phenylalanine, the CDR3 has 14 amino acids. Only the CDR3 region is kept as DNA, spanning 42 bases read in frame from base 1. V is pared back by 3 bases and J by 5 bases, with 11 bases lying between the germline termini. CDR1 SGHTA and CDR2 FQGNSA are derived from the germline V gene. This clonotype has a handful of counts. There is no known antigen for this receptor. No much larger clone exists at a distance of one base, and base qualities are not known. Donors were 30 to 45 systemically healthy Caucasian individuals from Russia aged roughly 6 to 95 years. Each donor gave about 11 milliliters of peripheral blood, drawn into EDTA-treated Vacutainer tubes. Ficoll-Paque density-gradient centrifugation was used to isolate PBMCs, with at least 7 million per sample. Total RNA, at least 6 micrograms per sample, was extracted from PBMCs with Trizol reagent. For every donor, an aliquot of PBMCs went through flow cytometry to measure the percentages of naive CD45RAhigh/CD27high T cells.

Sequencing was carried out using blood. This receptor was taken from a man in his late teens or twenties in good health. The chain is made from TRBV7-2 and TRBJ2-1; a confident D gene designation cannot be given. The sequence in DNA is TGTGCCAGCAGCTTTAACAGAGCCGACAATGAGCAGTTCTTC. It specifies CASSFNRADNEQFF.